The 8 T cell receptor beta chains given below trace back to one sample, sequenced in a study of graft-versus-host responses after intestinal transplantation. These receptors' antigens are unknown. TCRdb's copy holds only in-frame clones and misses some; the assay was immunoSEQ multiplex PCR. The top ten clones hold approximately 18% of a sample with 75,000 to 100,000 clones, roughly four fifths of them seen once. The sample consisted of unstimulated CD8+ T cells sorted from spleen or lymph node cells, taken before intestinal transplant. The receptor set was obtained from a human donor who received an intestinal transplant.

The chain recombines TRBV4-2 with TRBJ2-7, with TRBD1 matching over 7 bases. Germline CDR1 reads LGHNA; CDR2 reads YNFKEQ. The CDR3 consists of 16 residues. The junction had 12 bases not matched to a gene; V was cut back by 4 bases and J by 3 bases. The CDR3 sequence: CASSLDRAYRVYEQYF. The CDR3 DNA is TGTGCCAGCAGCCTAGACAGGGCTTACAGGGTCTACGAGCAGTACTTC.

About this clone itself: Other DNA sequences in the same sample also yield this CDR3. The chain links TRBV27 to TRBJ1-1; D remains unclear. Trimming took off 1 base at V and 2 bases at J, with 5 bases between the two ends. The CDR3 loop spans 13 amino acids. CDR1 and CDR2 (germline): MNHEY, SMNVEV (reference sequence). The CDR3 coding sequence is TGTGCCAGCAGTTTATTGGGTAACACTGAAGCTTTCTTT. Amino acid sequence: CASSLLGNTEAFF.

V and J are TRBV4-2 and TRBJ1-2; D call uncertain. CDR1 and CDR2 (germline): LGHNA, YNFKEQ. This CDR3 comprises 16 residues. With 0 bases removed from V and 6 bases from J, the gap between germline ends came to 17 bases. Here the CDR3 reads CASSQDLSQNPDGYTF. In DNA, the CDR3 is TGTGCCAGCAGCCAAGATCTAAGCCAGAATCCCGATGGCTACACCTTC.

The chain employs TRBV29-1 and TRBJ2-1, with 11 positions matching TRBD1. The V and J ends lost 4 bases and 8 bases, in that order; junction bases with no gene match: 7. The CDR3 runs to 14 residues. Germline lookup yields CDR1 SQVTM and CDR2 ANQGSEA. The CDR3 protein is CSVAGQGAVDEQFF. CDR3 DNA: TGCAGCGTTGCCGGACAGGGGGCGGTAGATGAGCAGTTCTTC.

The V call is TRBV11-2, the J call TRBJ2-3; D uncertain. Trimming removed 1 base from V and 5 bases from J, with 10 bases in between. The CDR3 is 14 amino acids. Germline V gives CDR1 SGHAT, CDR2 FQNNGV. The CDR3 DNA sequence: TGTGCCAGCAGCTTAGGACCAGGTGGAGATACGCAGTATTTT. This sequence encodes CASSLGPGGDTQYF. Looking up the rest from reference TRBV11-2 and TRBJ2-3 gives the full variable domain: EAGVAQSPRYKIIEKRQSVAFWCNPISGHATLYWYQQILGQGPKLLIQFQNNGVVDDSQLPKDRFSAERLKGVDSTLKIQPAKLEDSAVYLCASSLGPGGDTQYFGPGTRLTVL.

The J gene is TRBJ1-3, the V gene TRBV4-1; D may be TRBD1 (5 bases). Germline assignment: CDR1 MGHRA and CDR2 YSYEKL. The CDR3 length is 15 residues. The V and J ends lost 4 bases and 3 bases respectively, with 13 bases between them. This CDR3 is CASSRTRTFGNTIYF. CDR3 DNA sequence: TGCGCCAGCAGCCGAACGCGGACATTTGGAAACACCATATATTTT.

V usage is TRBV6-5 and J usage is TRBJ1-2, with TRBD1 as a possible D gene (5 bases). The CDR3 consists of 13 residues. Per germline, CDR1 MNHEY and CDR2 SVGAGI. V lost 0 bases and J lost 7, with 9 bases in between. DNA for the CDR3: TGTGCCAGCAGTTACTCGGGGCTTGGTGGCTACACCTTC. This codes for CASSYSGLGGYTF.

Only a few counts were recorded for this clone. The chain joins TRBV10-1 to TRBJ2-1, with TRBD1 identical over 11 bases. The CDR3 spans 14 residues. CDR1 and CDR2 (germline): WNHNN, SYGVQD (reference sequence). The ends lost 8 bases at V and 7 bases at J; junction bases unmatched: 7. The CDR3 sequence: CASSLDRGLNEQFF. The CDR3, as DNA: TGCGCCAGCTCGCTGGACAGGGGGCTGAATGAGCAGTTCTTC.